This is a list of T cell receptor beta chains from one sample in a study of lymphopenia after photon versus proton radiotherapy. TCRdb's table, derived via immunoSEQ multiplex PCR, lists solely in-frame clones and lacks some. The sample lists 10,000 to 15,000 clones; 70% to 90% were seen once. Specimen: peripheral blood, collected from a patient treated with proton-based radiotherapy. These receptors originate from a man aged 60-69 years with pancreatic cancer. CDR3s include the opening cysteine and the closing phenylalanine or tryptophan. The D gene is left open where the match is weak. Clone size is shown for a subset of rows, as once, few, many or a class of expanded clone.

d_call j_call clone_size v_call cdr3_nt cdr3_aa
- TRBJ2-1 once TRBV15 TGTGCCACCAGCAGAGATCGGACGACCGGGAATGAGCAGTTCTTC CATSRDRTTGNEQFF
TRBD1 TRBJ1-2 - TRBV19 TGTGCCAGTAGTAAACGACAGGGGGCGAACTATGGCTACACCTTC CASSKRQGANYGYTF
TRBD2 TRBJ2-3 - TRBV12-5 TGTGCTAGTGGTTTGAGGGCGGGAGGTACGCAGTATTTT CASGLRAGGTQYF
- TRBJ2-1 - TRBV28 TGTGCCAGCACCGGCGCCCCCTACAATGAGCAGTTCTTC CASTGAPYNEQFF
TRBD2 TRBJ2-7 large TRBV13 TGTGCCAGCAGCTTCGGGGGGGTCGACTACGAGCAGTACTTC CASSFGGVDYEQYF
- TRBJ2-7 - TRBV2 TGTGCCAGCAAATGGGAAAGCTCCTACGAGCAGTACTTC CASKWESSYEQYF
TRBD1 TRBJ2-5 - TRBV9 TGTGCCAGCAGCCCCCCACAGGGGATAGAGGAGACCCAGTACTTC CASSPPQGIEETQYF
- TRBJ2-5 - TRBV9 TGTGCCAGCAGCGTAGGGGACGCTACGCTCGGGGAGACCCAGTACTTC CASSVGDATLGETQYF
- TRBJ2-2 - TRBV18 TGTGCCAGCTCACCTCGGACCGGCACCGGGGAGCTGTTTTTT CASSPRTGTGELFF
TRBD1 TRBJ2-7 once TRBV27 TGTGCCAGCAGACTCAACCCTCACAGGGGCTCCTACGAGCAGTACTTC CASRLNPHRGSYEQYF
- TRBJ2-3 - TRBV15 TGTGCCACCCAGGCCCGGACGGGACGCACAGATACGCAGTATTTT CATQARTGRTDTQYF
TRBD1 TRBJ2-2 - TRBV5-1 TGCGCCAGCAGCCCCGACAGGGGCGGCACCGGGGAGCTGTTTTTT CASSPDRGGTGELFF
- TRBJ1-5 once TRBV6-6 TGTGCCAGCAGTTACCCGTCGGATGTTCGTGGGCAGCCCCAGCATTTT CASSYPSDVRGQPQHF
- TRBJ1-5 - TRBV19 TGTGCCAGTAGTAGAACCCCTCGGAGCAATCAGCCCCAGCATTTT CASSRTPRSNQPQHF
- TRBJ2-1 few TRBV28 TGTGCCAGCAGTTCCCAGGGAAAGCGGTACAATGAGCAGTTCTTC CASSSQGKRYNEQFF
TRBD2 TRBJ2-2 - TRBV5-4 TGTGCCAGCAGCCCTAGCGGGAGGGTGACCGGGGAGCTGTTTTTT CASSPSGRVTGELFF
- TRBJ1-1 - TRBV27 TGTGCCAGCAGTCCACGTATGAACACTGAAGCTTTCTTT CASSPRMNTEAFF
- TRBJ2-7 - TRBV4-3 TGCGCCAGCAGCCAAGATTCCACCTACCTCTACGAGCAGTACTTC CASSQDSTYLYEQYF
- TRBJ1-1 - TRBV28 TGTGCCAGCAGGCCCGGACAGATGAACACTGAAGCTTTCTTT CASRPGQMNTEAFF
- TRBJ2-1 - TRBV4-1 TGCGCCAGCAGCCAACCCCCATCTGCGAGCTCCTACAATGAGCAGTTCTTC CASSQPPSASSYNEQFF
TRBD1 TRBJ1-2 - TRBV7-2 TGTGCCAGCAGCTTGACAGGGGAAGCTATCTATGGCTACACCTTC CASSLTGEAIYGYTF
TRBD1 TRBJ1-6 - TRBV7-2 TGTGCCAGCAGCCCGGGACAGTATAATTCACCCCTCCACTTT CASSPGQYNSPLHF
- TRBJ1-1 - TRBV28 TGTGCCAGCCACCTTACAGGGATGAACACTGAAGCTTTCTTT CASHLTGMNTEAFF
- TRBJ2-7 - TRBV30 TGTGCCAGCACCTACCTCGGCGGGACCAAACCCTACGAGCAGTACTTC CASTYLGGTKPYEQYF
TRBD1 TRBJ2-1 - TRBV6-5 TGTGCCAGCAAGTGGACAGGGTCCAATGAGCAGTTCTTC CASKWTGSNEQFF